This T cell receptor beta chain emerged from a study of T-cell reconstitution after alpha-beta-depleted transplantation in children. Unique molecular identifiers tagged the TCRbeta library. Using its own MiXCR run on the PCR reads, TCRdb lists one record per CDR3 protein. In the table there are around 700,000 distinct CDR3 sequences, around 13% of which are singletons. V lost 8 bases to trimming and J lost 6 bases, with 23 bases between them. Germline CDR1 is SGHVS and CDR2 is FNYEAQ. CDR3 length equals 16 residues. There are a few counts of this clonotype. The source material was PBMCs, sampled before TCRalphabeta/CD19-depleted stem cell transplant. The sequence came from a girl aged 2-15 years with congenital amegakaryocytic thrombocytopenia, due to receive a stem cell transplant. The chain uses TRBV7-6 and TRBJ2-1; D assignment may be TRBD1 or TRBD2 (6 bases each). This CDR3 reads CASSETGGAWGNEQFF. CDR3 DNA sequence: TGTGCCAGCTCCGAGACCGGGGGCGCTTGGGGCAATGAGCAGTTCTTC.